This TCR beta chain was obtained from a study of blood T cell repertoires in COVID-19. Original processing methods: Researchers report that nucleated cell counts were estimated from reference gene primer amplification. TCRdb keeps only in-frame clones here, not all; method: immunoSEQ multiplex PCR. For V, J and clone size, that table is used; D and trimming come from the DNA. Here the sample spans 97,000 or so clones, around 81% being singletons. CDR3 length: 11 residues. CDR1 is SGHDT, CDR2 YYEEEE, per germline. V was trimmed by 2 bases and J by 9 bases, leaving 6 bases between them. This sequence originates from a man aged 55-75 years with acute or convalescent COVID-19. The chain has TRBV5-6 and TRBJ2-1; D call uncertain. The specimen was peripheral blood. This CDR3 is CASSFDTEQFF. For the CDR3, the DNA is TGTGCCAGCAGCTTCGACACTGAGCAGTTCTTC.